The next 21 T cell receptor beta chains were all read from a single sample in a study of T-cell memory formation after mild COVID-19. TCRdb re-called the 5' RACE reads with MiXCR, one entry per CDR3 protein. The sample lists 250,000 to 300,000 distinct CDR3 sequences, roughly 17% occurring once. The sequenced sample was PBMCs or a T cell subset sorted from them (not recorded which). The receptors shown here come from a man aged 18 to 30 who had mild COVID-19 (a few samples of this study predate the infection). Cell type and time point are not known.

The CDR3 region has the DNA TGTGCCAGCAGCCTCGACAGCAGGAACACTGAAGCTTTCTTT. Translation gives CASSLDSRNTEAFF. The V call is TRBV7-9, the J call TRBJ1-1, with a weak D call TRBD1 (5 bases). V gave up 5 bases and J gave up 1 base, with 11 bases separating them. The CDR3 covers 14 residues. The germline gives CDR1 SEHNR, CDR2 FQNEAQ (reference sequence).

This clonotype was counted between two and nine times. This sequence joins TRBV12-3 or TRBV12-4 and TRBJ1-6; D is possibly TRBD1 (5 bases). Trimming cost V 3 bases and J 3 bases, with 9 bases left between them. The CDR3 is made up of 15 amino acids. CDR3 nucleotides: TGTGCCAGCAGTTTGGGGGGAGGCTATAATTCACCCCTCCACTTT. This translates into CASSLGGGYNSPLHF.

This clonotype appeared a few times. The genes are TRBV6-2 or TRBV6-3 and TRBJ2-3, with TRBD2 matching over 8 bases. The V segment lost 4 bases and the J segment 1 base; nucleotides outside the gene matches: 4. The length of the CDR3 is 15 residues. The germline CDR1 and CDR2 sequences are MNHEY and SVGEGT. The DNA for the CDR3 is TGTGCCAGCAGTTCCTGGACTAGCCGCACAGATACGCAGTATTTT. Translation: CASSSWTSRTDTQYF.

This clonotype has a count of ten or more. This chain links TRBV11-2 with TRBJ1-5, with 8 bases identical to TRBD1. The length of the CDR3 is 13 residues. V lost 5 bases and J lost 6; bases outside the gene matches: 3. Per germline, CDR1 SGHAT and CDR2 FQNNGV. In DNA, the CDR3 is TGTGCCAGCAGCCTTGACAGGGGTCAGCCCCAGCATTTT. This codes for CASSLDRGQPQHF.

This clonotype came up many times. V and J are TRBV5-1 and TRBJ2-5, with TRBD2 as a possible D gene (5 bases). The CDR3 sequence is 14 residues long. Trimming left V 4 bases short and J 3 bases short, with 13 bases between. CDR1 is SGHRS and CDR2 is YFSETQ in the germline V gene. This CDR3 is CASSVEGRKETQYF. In nucleotides, the CDR3 is TGCGCCAGCAGCGTCGAGGGTCGGAAAGAGACCCAGTACTTC.

This clonotype has a handful of counts. This rearrangement joins TRBV12-3 or TRBV12-4 to TRBJ1-5, with TRBD1 as a possible D gene (6 bases). The V end lost 6 bases, the J end lost 4 bases, and 10 bases lay between the germline ends. The length of the CDR3 is 13 residues. CDR3 nucleotide sequence: TGTGCCAGCAGGCCCACAGGGAATCAGCCCCAGCATTTT. It translates to CASRPTGNQPQHF.

V is TRBV10-3 and J is TRBJ1-5; 10 bases agree with TRBD1. The CDR3 has 15 residues. Trimming took 3 bases from V and 3 from J; bases not matched to a gene: 2. CDR1 is ENHRY, CDR2 SYGVKD, per germline. The CDR3 is CAISDGTGANQPQHF. The CDR3 bases are TGTGCCATCAGTGATGGGACAGGGGCCAATCAGCCCCAGCATTTT.

The rearrangement links TRBV9 to TRBJ2-5, with D perhaps matching TRBD1 (6 bases). Germline assignment: CDR1 SGDLS and CDR2 YYNGEE. The CDR3 has 16 amino acids. The ends were cut back, 3 bases at V and 5 bases at J, with 20 bases in the middle. CDR3 nucleotides: TGTGCCAGCAGCGGCCCGCCAAACAGGGCGCGGGAGACCCAGTACTTC. It translates to CASSGPPNRARETQYF.

Only a few counts were recorded for this clonotype. The V gene is TRBV10-3, the J gene TRBJ1-1; D perhaps matches TRBD1 (5 bases). The CDR3 runs to 13 residues. Germline values: CDR1 ENHRY, CDR2 SYGVKD. The ends were cut back, 10 bases at V and 1 base at J, with 13 bases in the middle. The CDR3 region is CATGQQGNTEAFF. DNA of the CDR3: TGTGCCACCGGCCAGCAGGGGAACACTGAAGCTTTCTTT.

This clonotype was recorded a few times. J is TRBJ1-4 and V is TRBV20-1; D perhaps matches TRBD1 (5 bases). With 2 bases removed from V and 8 bases from J, the gap between germline ends came to 18 bases. This CDR3 comprises 15 residues. Germline CDR1 DFQATT, CDR2 SNEGSKA (reference sequence). The DNA of the CDR3 is TGCAGTGCTAGAACTCGATGGGGCGCGGGGGAAAAACTGTTTTTT. This encodes CSARTRWGAGEKLFF.

This clonotype was seen repeatedly, ten times or more. The rearrangement joins TRBV20-1 to TRBJ1-6; D is perhaps TRBD1 (6 bases). CDR1 is DFQATT, CDR2 SNEGSKA, per germline (reference sequence). The CDR3 has 13 residues. Trimming took off 5 bases at V and 7 bases at J, with 12 bases between the two ends. CDR3 protein: CSAEDRWNSPLHF. DNA of the CDR3: TGCAGTGCTGAAGACAGGTGGAATTCACCCCTCCACTTT.

The chain has TRBV3-1 and TRBJ2-5; D ambiguous. The germline V and J ends were trimmed by 4 bases and 2 bases, with 17 bases remaining between them. Germline V lookup: CDR1 LGHDT, CDR2 YNNKEL (reference sequence). The length of the CDR3 is 16 residues. The CDR3 DNA is TGTGCCAGCAGCCCTCATCCCATTAAGTGGCAAGAGACCCAGTACTTC. It yields the protein CASSPHPIKWQETQYF.

This chain connects TRBV15 to TRBJ1-5; D uncertain. The CDR3 is 14 residues long. The germline V gene has CDR1 LNHNV and CDR2 YYDKDF (reference sequence). With 5 bases removed from V and 7 bases from J, the gap between germline ends came to 15 bases. The CDR3 here is CATSGEGAAQPQHF. The CDR3 bases are TGTGCCACCAGCGGGGAGGGTGCTGCGCAGCCCCAGCATTTT.

This chain connects TRBV7-9 to TRBJ1-2; 7 bases agree with TRBD1. The CDR3 spans 14 residues. With 5 bases clipped from V and 8 bases from J, the junction kept 11 bases outside the gene matches. Germline-derived CDR1 and CDR2 are SEHNR and FQNEAQ (reference sequence). CDR3 region: CASSPPRGTDGYTF. In DNA form, the CDR3 reads TGTGCCAGCAGCCCCCCGAGGGGGACAGACGGCTACACCTTC. Drawing the rest from reference TRBV7-9 and TRBJ1-2, the complete variable domain is DTGVSQNPRHKITKRGQNVTFRCDPISEHNRLYWYRQTLGQGPEFLTYFQNEAQLEKSRLLSDRFSAERPKGSFSTLEIQRTEQGDSAMYLCASSPPRGTDGYTFGSGTRLTVV.

Points on this clonotype: A junction boundary mismatches the germline segment, possibly from a read error. The genes are TRBV7-7 and TRBJ2-1, with 8 bases matching TRBD1. From germline, CDR1 is SSHAT and CDR2 FNYEAQ (reference sequence). This CDR3 region has 13 residues. DNA for the CDR3: TGTGCTAGCAGCTCGGACAGGGATCGTGAGCAGTTCTTC. Its protein is CASSSDRDREQFF. Drawing the rest from reference TRBV7-7 and TRBJ2-1, the complete variable domain is GAGVSQSPRYKVTKRGQDVTLRCDPISSHATLYWYQQALGQGPEFLTYFNYEAQPDKSGLPSDRFSAERPEGSISTLTIQRTEQRDSAMYRCASSSDRDREQFFGPGTRLTVL.

This rearrangement joins TRBV12-5 to TRBJ1-2, with D tentatively TRBD1 (6 bases). V was trimmed by 7 bases and J by 8 bases, leaving 14 bases between them. Looked up from germline, CDR1 is LGHNT and CDR2 is FRNRAP. This CDR3 contains 12 residues. The CDR3 bases are TGTGCTAGTGACTTGGACAGAGGAGGCTACACCTTC. Encoded protein: CASDLDRGGYTF.

This clonotype has just a few counts. The chain links TRBV6-5 to TRBJ2-3; D not certain. CDR3 size: 13 residues. Germline assignment: CDR1 MNHEY and CDR2 SVGAGI. V was cut by 7 bases and J by 4 bases, with 12 bases left in between. The CDR3 bases are TGTGCCAGCATGGACCGGCCCCCAGATACGCAGTATTTT. It translates to CASMDRPPDTQYF.

This chain joins TRBV11-2 and TRBJ2-5, with 10 nucleotides matching TRBD2. CDR3 length: 16 amino acids. CDR1 SGHAT and CDR2 FQNNGV come from the germline V gene. The junction had 8 bases not matched to a gene; V was cut back by 4 bases and J by 3 bases. DNA for the CDR3: TGTGCCAGCAGCTGGATAGCGGGGGGCGCCAAAGAGACCCAGTACTTC. Translated, it gives CASSWIAGGAKETQYF. Full variable domain (remainder filled in from reference TRBV11-2 and TRBJ2-5): EAGVAQSPRYKIIEKRQSVAFWCNPISGHATLYWYQQILGQGPKLLIQFQNNGVVDDSQLPKDRFSAERLKGVDSTLKIQPAKLEDSAVYLCASSWIAGGAKETQYFGPGTRLLVL.

In this sample, this clonotype turned up a few times. The chain uses TRBV20-1 and TRBJ2-3, with D perhaps given as TRBD1 or TRBD2 (6 bases each). Trimming left V 1 base short and J 1 base short, with 12 bases between. CDR1 is DFQATT and CDR2 is SNEGSKA in the germline V gene (reference sequence). The CDR3 is made up of 15 amino acids. The CDR3 DNA reads TGCAGTGCTAGAGGAATGAGGGGGGGCACAGATACGCAGTATTTT. Translating gives CSARGMRGGTDTQYF.

In DNA, the CDR3 is TGTGCCAGCAGCCAGGGCGGGACGCCTGGGGCCAACGTCCTGACTTTC. Translation: CASSQGGTPGANVLTF. The chain is built from TRBV3-1 and TRBJ2-6; D perhaps matches TRBD2 (6 bases). The V and J ends lost 3 bases and 2 bases respectively, with 11 bases between them. Germline V gene sequence: CDR1 LGHDT, CDR2 YNNKEL (reference sequence). The CDR3 is 16 residues long.

In this sample, this clonotype turned up a few times. This chain connects TRBV20-1 to TRBJ1-1; TRBD1 might be the D (6 bases). The V gene lost 0 bases and the J gene lost 4 bases, with 6 bases spanning the gap. The CDR3 totals 12 residues. Looked up from germline, CDR1 is DFQATT and CDR2 is SNEGSKA (reference sequence). The CDR3: CSAREGATEAFF. The CDR3 bases are TGCAGTGCTAGAGAGGGGGCCACTGAAGCTTTCTTT.